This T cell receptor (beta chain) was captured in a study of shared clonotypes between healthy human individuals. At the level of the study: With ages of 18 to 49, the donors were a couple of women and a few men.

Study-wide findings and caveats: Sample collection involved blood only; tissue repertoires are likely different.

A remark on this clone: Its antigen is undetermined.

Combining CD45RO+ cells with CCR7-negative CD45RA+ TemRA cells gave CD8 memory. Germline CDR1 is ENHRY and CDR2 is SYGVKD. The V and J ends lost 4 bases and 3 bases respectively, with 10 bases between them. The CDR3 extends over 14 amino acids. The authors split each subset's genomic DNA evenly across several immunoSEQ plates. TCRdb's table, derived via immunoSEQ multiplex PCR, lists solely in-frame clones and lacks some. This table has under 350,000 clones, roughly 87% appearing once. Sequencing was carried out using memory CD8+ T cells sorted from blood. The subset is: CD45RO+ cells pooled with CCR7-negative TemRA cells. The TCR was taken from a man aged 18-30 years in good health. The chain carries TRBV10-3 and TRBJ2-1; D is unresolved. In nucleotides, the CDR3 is TGTGCCATCAGTGTAGAGGTTGGCTACAATGAGCAGTTCTTC. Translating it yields CAISVEVGYNEQFF.